This entry lists 25 T cell receptor beta chains sequenced from one sample in a study of Graves' ophthalmopathy and Graves' hyperthyroidism. RNA transcripts provided the template for amplifying TCR beta CDR3 regions. The first round was an RT-PCR with HTBI primers, and the second round was a multiplex PCR. TCRdb reanalysed the multiplex PCR reads using MiXCR and keeps one entry per CDR3 protein. The table has over a million distinct CDR3 sequences, roughly 35% seen once; the top ten hold around 10%. Sequencing input: peripheral blood or thyroid tissue (not recorded which). These receptors all come from an adult man with Graves' hyperthyroidism.

The chain couples TRBV29-1 to TRBJ2-2; maybe TRBD2 (6 bases). The V and J ends lost 4 bases and 4 bases respectively, with 10 bases between them. The CDR3 spans 13 residues. Germline V lookup: CDR1 SQVTM, CDR2 ANQGSEA. The CDR3 DNA reads as TGCAGCGTTGGGAGGGCGACCACCGGGGAGCTGTTTTTT. Encoded protein: CSVGRATTGELFF.

This chain uses TRBV7-8 with TRBJ2-2; 9 bases match TRBD2. Germline loops: CDR1 SGHVS, CDR2 FQNEAQ. The V gene end was trimmed by 5 bases and the J gene end by 4 bases; junction bases not matched to a gene: 5. This CDR3 is built from 15 residues. CDR3 loop: CASSRRLAATGELFF. CDR3 nucleotides: TGTGCCAGCAGCCGAAGACTAGCGGCCACCGGGGAGCTGTTTTTT.

This clonotype was detected only a few times. This sequence joins TRBV2 and TRBJ1-1, with D perhaps TRBD1 (5 bases). Trimming cost V 6 bases and J 7 bases, with 12 bases left between them. From germline, CDR1 is SNHLY and CDR2 FYNNEI. This CDR3 region has 12 residues. CDR3 amino acids: CASREETVEAFF. The CDR3 DNA is TGTGCCAGCAGGGAGGAGACAGTTGAAGCTTTCTTT. The complete variable domain, with remaining parts taken from reference TRBV2 and TRBJ1-1, reads EPEVTQTPSHQVTQMGQEVILRCVPISNHLYFYWYRQILGQKVEFLVSFYNNEISEKSEIFDDQFSVERPDGSNFTLKIRSTKLEDSAMYFCASREETVEAFFGQGTRLTVV.

The chain employs TRBV19 and TRBJ1-5, with 10 positions matching TRBD1. The DNA end lines up better with TRBJ2-3; the J call may be wrong. Germline V gene data show CDR1 as LNHDA and CDR2 as SQIVND (reference sequence). The CDR3 has 14 amino acids. The CDR3 here is CASNPGTGADTQYF. The CDR3 coding sequence is TGTGCCAGTAACCCCGGGACAGGGGCAGATACGCAGTATTTT.

V is TRBV2 and J is TRBJ2-2; the D call may be TRBD1 or TRBD2 (5 bases each). Germline assignment: CDR1 SNHLY and CDR2 FYNNEI. The CDR3 length is 18 residues. V was trimmed by 4 bases and J by 1 base, leaving 19 bases between them. CDR3 bases: TGTGCCAGCAGTGGGTATGGGGGAGACGGCGGGAACACCGGGGAGCTGTTTTTT. Translated, it gives CASSGYGGDGGNTGELFF.

This clonotype occurred once. At one end, the junction sequence differs from germline, possibly due to a read error. The chain employs TRBV5-1 and TRBJ2-7; D possibly matches TRBD1 or TRBD2 (5 bases each). The CDR3 length is 13 residues. Germline V lookup: CDR1 SGHRS, CDR2 YFSETQ. CDR3 DNA sequence: TGCGCCGGCAGCCCGGGGCCATCCTACGAGCAGTACTTC. As protein: CAGSPGPSYEQYF.

The chain uses TRBV5-1 and TRBJ1-3; weak D call: TRBD1 (5 bases). The length of the CDR3 is 16 residues. Germline lookup yields CDR1 SGHRS and CDR2 YFSETQ. Trimming took off 4 bases at V and 0 bases at J, with 14 bases between the two ends. In DNA, the CDR3 is TGCGCCAGCAGCGCCCGGGACGGCCGCTCTGGAAACACCATATATTTT. This gives the protein CASSARDGRSGNTIYF.

This clonotype was observed at least ten times. The chain joins TRBV9 to TRBJ1-2; 10 bases fit TRBD1. V lost 3 bases and J lost 4; bases outside the gene matches: 3. Germline loops: CDR1 SGDLS, CDR2 YYNGEE. The CDR3 extends over 14 amino acids. CDR3: CASSGQGAVYGYTF. The DNA of the CDR3 is TGTGCCAGCAGCGGACAGGGGGCGGTCTATGGCTACACCTTC. Full variable domain (rest looked up from reference TRBV9 and TRBJ1-2): DSGVTQTPKHLITATGQRVTLRCSPRSGDLSVYWYQQSLDQGLQFLIQYYNGEERAKGNILERFSAQQFPDLHSELNLSSLELGDSALYFCASSGQGAVYGYTFGSGTRLTVV.

In regard to this clonotype: A much larger clone lies a single base off, so this may be a read error. Since the CDR3 does not end with the conserved phenylalanine or tryptophan, this likely comes from a read error. This chain uses TRBV12-3 or TRBV12-4 with TRBJ1-1; TRBD1 might be the D (5 bases). The ends were cut back, 6 bases at V and 1 base at J, with 15 bases in the middle. This CDR3 is 15 amino acids long. CDR3 region: CASRPTWDGNTEAFL. The CDR3 nucleotides read TGTGCCAGCAGACCGACTTGGGACGGGAACACTGAAGCTTTCCTT.

The J gene is TRBJ1-4, the V gene TRBV10-3; 7 bases are a match to TRBD1. This CDR3 has 15 residues. Germline V gene lookup returns CDR1 ENHRY and CDR2 SYGVKD. V was pared by 5 bases and J by 5 bases, with 8 bases of the junction left unmatched. The CDR3: CAISYSTTGNEKLFF. The CDR3 coding sequence is TGTGCCATCAGTTACTCCACGACAGGGAATGAAAAACTGTTTTTT.

This rearrangement joins TRBV10-3 to TRBJ2-3; possibly TRBD1 for D (5 bases). CDR3 length: 13 amino acids. The germline V and J ends were trimmed by 10 bases and 0 bases, with 11 bases remaining between them. Germline CDR1 ENHRY, CDR2 SYGVKD. As DNA, the CDR3 is TGTGCCACCCAGGGCCTTAGCACAGATACGCAGTATTTT. Protein: CATQGLSTDTQYF.

The rearrangement joins TRBV6-5 to TRBJ1-6; no clear D gene. The CDR3 sequence is 14 residues long. Germline CDR1 reads MNHEY; CDR2 reads SVGAGI. V lost 8 bases, J lost 10 bases, and 18 bases lay in between. DNA of the CDR3: TGTGCCAGCCGAGGCGGCATATGGGGATCACCCCTCCACTTT. It codes for CASRGGIWGSPLHF.

About this clonotype: An end of the junction differs from the germline gene, which may be a read error. The chain joins TRBV20-1 to TRBJ1-1; D not certain. Germline loops: CDR1 DFQATT, CDR2 SNEGSKA (reference sequence). The CDR3 has 9 residues. The CDR3 protein is CSARAGGFF. CDR3 nucleotides: TGCAGTGCTAGAGCGGGAGGTTTTTTT.

This clonotype was observed at least ten times. The chain has TRBV11-2 and TRBJ1-1; weak D call: TRBD1 (5 bases). Germline CDR1 reads SGHAT; CDR2 reads FQNNGV. V shed 1 base and J shed 8 bases, with 17 bases lying between them. The CDR3 length is 15 residues. The CDR3 here is CASSLAAGTDGEAFF. The CDR3 DNA reads TGTGCCAGCAGCTTAGCTGCCGGGACCGACGGAGAAGCTTTCTTT.

In the case of this clonotype: A clone one base away is much larger, so this may be a read error. The genes are TRBV7-2 and TRBJ2-7; 8 bases map to TRBD1. The CDR3 has 14 amino acids. In germline, CDR1 is SGHTA, CDR2 FQGNSA. CDR3 DNA sequence: TGTGCCAGCAGCTTAAGGCCAGGGGGCTACGGGCAGTACTTC. Amino acids: CASSLRPGGYGQYF.

The V and J genes are TRBV7-9 and TRBJ1-2; perhaps TRBD1 as D (5 bases). Germline V gives CDR1 SEHNR, CDR2 FQNEAQ (reference sequence). V lost 2 bases, J lost 7 bases, and 26 bases lay in between. There are 18 residues in the CDR3. The CDR3 DNA reads TGTGCCAGCAGCTTATGTTTGTTGGGGACTCAAACGCCCGGTGGCTACACCTTC. It codes for CASSLCLLGTQTPGGYTF.

A few counts support this clonotype. The chain employs TRBV28 and TRBJ1-6; D is possibly TRBD1 (5 bases). Trimming took 8 bases from V and 6 from J, leaving 14 bases between them. The CDR3 sequence is 14 residues long. Germline CDR1 reads MDHEN; CDR2 reads SYDVKM. Here the CDR3 reads CASGSLGGNSPLHF. In DNA, the CDR3 is TGTGCCAGCGGCTCGTTGGGGGGTAATTCACCCCTCCACTTT.

The sample holds many counts of this clonotype. This chain joins TRBV7-2 and TRBJ1-2, with D unresolved. CDR3 length: 14 amino acids. The germline gives CDR1 SGHTA, CDR2 FQGNSA. V was shortened by 6 bases and J by 8 bases, with 19 bases between the two germline ends. The CDR3, as DNA: TGTGCCAGCAGAACCAGTTGGGGATTCAAGGGCTACACCTTC. Its translation: CASRTSWGFKGYTF.

This clonotype was recorded at least ten times. The J gene is TRBJ2-7, the V gene TRBV15; 8 nucleotides line up with TRBD2. CDR3 size: 15 residues. From germline, CDR1 is LNHNV and CDR2 YYDKDF (reference sequence). The V and J ends lost 6 bases and 4 bases, in that order; junction bases with no gene match: 11. CDR3 region: CATSSGEYDVYEQYF. CDR3 nucleotide sequence: TGTGCCACCAGTAGCGGGGAATACGACGTGTACGAGCAGTACTTC.

The genes are TRBV6-2 or TRBV6-3 and TRBJ2-7; 11 bases align to TRBD2. Looked up from germline, CDR1 is MNHEY and CDR2 is SVGEGT. This CDR3 has 15 amino acids. The V and J ends lost 9 bases and 0 bases, in that order; junction bases with no gene match: 7. The CDR3 DNA is TGTGCCAGTAGGGCGACTAGCGGGATCTCCTACGAGCAGTACTTC. Translated, it gives CASRATSGISYEQYF.

This clonotype was observed many times. The chain links TRBV7-9 to TRBJ2-6; D could derive from TRBD1 or TRBD2 (5 bases each). The CDR3 is 19 amino acids. Trimming took off 4 bases at V and 0 bases at J, with 19 bases between the two ends. Germline assignment: CDR1 SEHNR and CDR2 FQNEAQ (reference sequence). The CDR3, as DNA: TGTGCCAGCAGCTCAAACCCGGGACGAGACCTCTCTGGGGCCAACGTCCTGACTTTC. Its translation is CASSSNPGRDLSGANVLTF.

This clonotype has a handful of counts. V and J are TRBV5-4 and TRBJ2-6; 8 bases line up with TRBD1. Germline V CDR1 and CDR2: SGHNT, YYREEE (reference sequence). The CDR3 spans 17 residues. V was clipped by 4 bases and J by 1 base; unmatched bases: 7. Here the CDR3 DNA reads TGTGCCAGCAGCCAGGGGGCTCTGCAGTCTGGGGCCAACGTCCTGACTTTC. Translating it yields CASSQGALQSGANVLTF.

This clonotype was counted at least ten times. V and J are TRBV7-9 and TRBJ1-5; D ambiguous. The germline V gene encodes CDR1 SEHNR and CDR2 FQNEAQ (reference sequence). The V end lost 5 bases, the J end lost 7 bases, and 15 bases lay between the germline ends. The CDR3 loop spans 14 amino acids. The CDR3 spells CASSEDQAYQPQHF. The DNA for the CDR3 is TGTGCCAGCAGCGAAGACCAAGCGTACCAGCCCCAGCATTTT.

V gene TRBV15 combines with J gene TRBJ1-5; 7 nucleotides align to TRBD1. V was pared by 1 base and J by 6 bases, with 9 bases of the junction left unmatched. Germline CDR1 and CDR2: LNHNV and YYDKDF (reference sequence). The CDR3 covers 16 residues. The CDR3 spells CATSRGGEGASQPQHF. The CDR3, as DNA: TGTGCCACCAGCAGAGGCGGAGAGGGGGCTAGTCAGCCCCAGCATTTT.

This clonotype was counted only a few times. The chain uses TRBV7-8 and TRBJ2-2; D tentatively fits TRBD1 or TRBD2 (5 bases each). Germline V gene data show CDR1 as SGHVS and CDR2 as FQNEAQ. Deletions cut 2 bases from V and 5 bases from J, with 9 bases between. CDR3 length: 14 residues. This CDR3 reads CASSLRDDTGELFF. The DNA for the CDR3 is TGTGCCAGCAGCTTACGGGACGATACCGGGGAGCTGTTTTTT. The full variable domain, completed using reference TRBV7-8 and TRBJ2-2, is GAGVSQSPRYKVAKRGQDVALRCDPISGHVSLFWYQQALGQGPEFLTYFQNEAQLDKSGLPSDRFFAERPEGSVSTLKIQRTQQEDSAVYLCASSLRDDTGELFFGEGSRLTVL.